Below are 9 T cell receptor beta chains sequenced from a single sample in a study of blood T cell repertoires in COVID-19. Measured with immunoSEQ multiplex PCR; TCRdb has only the in-frame clones, and not every one. Of 250,000 to 300,000 clones in the sample, roughly 80% are singletons; the top ten hold about 5%. The sequenced sample was PBMCs or T cells enriched from blood (not recorded which). The receptor set was obtained from a man in his forties or fifties who had been exposed to COVID-19.

The chain combines TRBV21-1 with TRBJ2-2; the table names TRBD1, a call not compared with the DNA. TRBV21-1 is a listed pseudogene. The CDR3 loop spans 16 amino acids. CDR3 bases: TGTGCCAGCACCTTATTGGGCCACGCGCACACCGGGGAGCTGTTTTTT. Protein product: CASTLLGHAHTGELFF.

This chain uses TRBV19 with TRBJ2-2; a possible D gene is TRBD1 (5 bases). CDR1 LNHDA and CDR2 SQIVND come from the germline V gene (reference sequence). The CDR3 loop spans 14 amino acids. Between the trimmed V and J ends, which lost 6 bases and 3 bases, there was a span of 11 bases. CDR3 nucleotides: TGTGCCAGTAGGTCCATAGGGGACACCGGGGAGCTGTTTTTT. Translating it yields CASRSIGDTGELFF.

This chain connects TRBV21-1 to TRBJ1-1; the table's D call, TRBD1, was not checked against the DNA. TRBV21-1 is tagged as a pseudogene. CDR3 length: 16 residues. The DNA for the CDR3 is TGTGCCAGCAGCTGGTGGACAGAGGGTGGGATGACTGAAGCTTTCTTT. Its protein product is CASSWWTEGGMTEAFF.

This chain joins TRBV6-5 and TRBJ2-7, with 7 bases identical to TRBD1. The germline V gene encodes CDR1 MNHEY and CDR2 SVGAGI. With 7 bases clipped from V and 7 bases from J, the junction kept 13 bases outside the gene matches. The CDR3 loop spans 14 amino acids. As DNA, the CDR3 is TGTGCCAGCAAGGGAGACAGGGTCGCCTGGGAGCAGTACTTC. Its translation is CASKGDRVAWEQYF.

The rearrangement uses TRBV24-1 and TRBJ2-3, with 8 positions matching TRBD2. Looked up from germline, CDR1 is KGHDR and CDR2 is SFDVKD. Unmatched junction bases numbered 2, after V lost 7 bases and J lost 3 bases. The CDR3 extends over 13 amino acids. The CDR3 loop reads CATSGGGTDTQYF. CDR3 in DNA: TGTGCCACCAGCGGGGGGGGGACAGATACGCAGTATTTT.

The CDR3 DNA reads TGTGCCAGCAGCCGTTTTTCGTCGGGTGGCACTGAAGCTTTCTTT. Its translation: CASSRFSSGGTEAFF. This chain links TRBV11-2 with TRBJ1-1; D uncertain. The V gene lost 5 bases and the J gene lost 4 bases, with 17 bases spanning the gap. CDR1 SGHAT and CDR2 FQNNGV come from the germline V gene. The CDR3 is made up of 15 amino acids.

This chain joins TRBV6-5 and TRBJ2-1; maybe TRBD2 (5 bases). The CDR3 is 12 amino acids. Germline V gives CDR1 MNHEY, CDR2 SVGAGI. The V end lost 6 bases, the J end lost 10 bases, and 13 bases lay between the germline ends. The CDR3 DNA reads TGTGCCAGCAGCCCACAAGCGGACGAGCAGTTCTTC. It translates to CASSPQADEQFF.

This chain links TRBV10-1 with TRBJ2-1; 12 bases align to TRBD2. Trimming cost V 5 bases and J 7 bases; bases outside gene matches: 6. The CDR3 is 15 residues long. Germline CDR1 is WNHNN and CDR2 is SYGVQD (reference sequence). The CDR3: CASSSSGGAWNEQFF. CDR3 DNA sequence: TGCGCCAGCAGTTCTAGCGGGGGGGCGTGGAATGAGCAGTTCTTC.

V and J are TRBV2 and TRBJ2-6; 7 nucleotides line up with TRBD1. The V segment lost 6 bases and the J segment 0 bases; nucleotides outside the gene matches: 8. CDR3 length: 17 residues. Germline CDR1 reads SNHLY; CDR2 reads FYNNEI. The CDR3 here is CASRGQIALSGANVLTF. Here the CDR3 DNA reads TGTGCCAGCAGGGGACAGATAGCCCTCTCTGGGGCCAACGTCCTGACTTTC.